This T cell receptor beta chain was found in a study of T cell changes during pregnancy in multiple sclerosis (dated by TCRdb to about 2019). Regarding the research as a whole: In women with multiple sclerosis, the researchers looked at how the T cell repertoire shifted as pregnancy progressed.

The library came from the immunoSEQ multiplex PCR assay. TCRdb retrieved this table from immuneACCESS and kept in-frame rearrangements only. Not all clones are present; in checked studies, unresolved V genes account for under half, and no reason is known for the remainder. The sample table lists about 83,000 clones, about 90% of them with a count of one. The top ten clonotypes cover around 3.3% of the sample. About this clone itself: What antigen it recognizes has not been identified. No base-level quality is on record; no much larger clone is a single base apart.

The germline V gene provides CDR1 MNHNS and CDR2 SASEGT. From cysteine to phenylalanine, the CDR3 is 16 amino acids long. Only the CDR3 portion is preserved as DNA: 48 bases, with reading frame beginning at the first base. V is reduced by 3 bases and J by 7 bases, leaving a spacing of 21 bases between them. This sequence was found in a female donor in good health, serving as a control in a pregnancy study. Some clones in this sample may be carry-over from other donors' samples. This material consisted of PBMCs, taken in the first trimester of pregnancy. This chain joins TRBV6-1 to TRBJ1-2, with TRBD1 as a weak D call on 5 bases. CDR3 protein: CASSDPSDSIRSGYTF. The DNA is TGTGCCAGCAGTGACCCCTCAGACAGTATTCGGAGTGGCTACACCTTC.